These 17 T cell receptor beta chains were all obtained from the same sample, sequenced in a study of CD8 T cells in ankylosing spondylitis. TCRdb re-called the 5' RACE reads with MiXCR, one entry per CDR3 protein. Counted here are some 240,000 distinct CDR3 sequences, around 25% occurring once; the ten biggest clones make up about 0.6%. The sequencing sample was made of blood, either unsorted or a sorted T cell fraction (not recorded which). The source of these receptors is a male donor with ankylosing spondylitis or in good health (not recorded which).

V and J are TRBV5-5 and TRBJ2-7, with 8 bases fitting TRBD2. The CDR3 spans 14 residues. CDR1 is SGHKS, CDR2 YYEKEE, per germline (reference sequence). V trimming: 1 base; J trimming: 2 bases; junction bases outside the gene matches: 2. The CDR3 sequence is CASSLRLATYEQYF. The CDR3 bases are TGTGCCAGCAGCTTGAGACTAGCGACCTACGAGCAGTACTTC.

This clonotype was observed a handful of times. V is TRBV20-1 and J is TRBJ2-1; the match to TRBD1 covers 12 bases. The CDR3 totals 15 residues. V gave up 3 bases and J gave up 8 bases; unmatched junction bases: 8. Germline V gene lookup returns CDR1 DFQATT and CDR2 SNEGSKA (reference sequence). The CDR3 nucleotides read TGCAGTGCTAGTTACCGGGACAGGGGGCTATATGAGCAGTTCTTC. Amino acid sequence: CSASYRDRGLYEQFF.

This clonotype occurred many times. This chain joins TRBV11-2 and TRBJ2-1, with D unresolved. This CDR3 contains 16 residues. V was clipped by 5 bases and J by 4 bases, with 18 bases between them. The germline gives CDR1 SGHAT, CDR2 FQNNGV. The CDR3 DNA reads TGTGCCAGCAGCACTGTGCTAGGACGGCTATACAATGAGCAGTTCTTC. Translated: CASSTVLGRLYNEQFF.

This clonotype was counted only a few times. CDR3 nucleotide sequence: TGTGCCAGCAGACCCGGCATAGTGTCGCAGCCCCAGCATTTT. Protein product: CASRPGIVSQPQHF. V is TRBV12-3 or TRBV12-4 and J is TRBJ1-5; D uncertain. The CDR3 consists of 14 residues. Trimming stripped 6 bases from V and 7 bases from J, with 16 bases between.

CDR3 protein: CASSLVNGGRETQYF. The CDR3 DNA follows: TGTGCCAGCAGTTTAGTGAACGGGGGAAGGGAGACCCAGTACTTC. V usage is TRBV12-3 or TRBV12-4 and J usage is TRBJ2-5; D is possibly TRBD2 (6 bases). This CDR3 has 15 residues. The V and J ends lost 1 base and 5 bases respectively, with 14 bases between them.

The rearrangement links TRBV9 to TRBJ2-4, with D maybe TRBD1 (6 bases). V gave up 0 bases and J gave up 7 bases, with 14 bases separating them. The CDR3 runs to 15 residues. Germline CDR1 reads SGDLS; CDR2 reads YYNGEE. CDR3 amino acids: CASSVDPGEGNIQYF. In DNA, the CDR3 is TGTGCCAGCAGCGTAGATCCAGGGGAAGGGAACATTCAGTACTTC.

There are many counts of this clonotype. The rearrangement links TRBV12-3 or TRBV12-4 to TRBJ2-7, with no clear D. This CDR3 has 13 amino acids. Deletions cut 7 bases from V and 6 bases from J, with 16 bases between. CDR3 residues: CASTSGPPGEQYF. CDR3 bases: TGTGCCAGCACCTCGGGCCCACCGGGCGAGCAGTACTTC.

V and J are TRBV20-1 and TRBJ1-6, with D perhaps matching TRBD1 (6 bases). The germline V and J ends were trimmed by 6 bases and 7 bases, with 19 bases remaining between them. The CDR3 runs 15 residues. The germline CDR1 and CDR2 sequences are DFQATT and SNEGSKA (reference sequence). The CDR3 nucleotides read TGCAGTGCCAAAACCGGGGGGCAGGGAAATTCACCCCTCCACTTT. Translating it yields CSAKTGGQGNSPLHF.

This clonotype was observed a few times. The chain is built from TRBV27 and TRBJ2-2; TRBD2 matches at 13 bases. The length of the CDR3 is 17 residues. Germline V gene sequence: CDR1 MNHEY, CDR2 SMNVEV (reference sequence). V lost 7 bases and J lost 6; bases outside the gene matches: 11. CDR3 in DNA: TGTGCCAGCATGCCGGGACTAGCGGGGCGGGCCGCCGGGGAGCTGTTTTTT. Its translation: CASMPGLAGRAAGELFF.

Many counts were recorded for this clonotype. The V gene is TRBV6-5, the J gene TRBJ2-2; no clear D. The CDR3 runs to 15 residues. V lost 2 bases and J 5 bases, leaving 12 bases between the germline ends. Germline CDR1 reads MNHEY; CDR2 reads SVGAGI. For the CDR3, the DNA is TGTGCCAGCAGTTACGACGGGCACAAAACCGGGGAGCTGTTTTTT. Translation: CASSYDGHKTGELFF.

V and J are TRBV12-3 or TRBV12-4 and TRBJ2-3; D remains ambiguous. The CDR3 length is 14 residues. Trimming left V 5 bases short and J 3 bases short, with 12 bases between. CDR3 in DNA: TGTGCCAGCAGTATCACGTACGCTACAGATACGCAGTATTTT. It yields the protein CASSITYATDTQYF.

The CDR3 DNA reads TGCAGTGCTAGAACCATCTCAGCCGGGGAGCTGTTTTTT. Protein product: CSARTISAGELFF. The genes are TRBV20-1 and TRBJ2-2; no firm D call. The CDR3 spans 13 residues. The V gene's germline CDR1 is DFQATT and CDR2 SNEGSKA (reference sequence). Trimming left V 2 bases short and J 6 bases short, with 10 bases between.

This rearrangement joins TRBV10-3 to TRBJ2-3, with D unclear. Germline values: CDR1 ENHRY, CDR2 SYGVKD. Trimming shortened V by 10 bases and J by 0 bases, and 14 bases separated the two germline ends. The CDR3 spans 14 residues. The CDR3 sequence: CATQGKDSTDTQYF. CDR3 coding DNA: TGTGCCACCCAAGGAAAGGACAGCACAGATACGCAGTATTTT.

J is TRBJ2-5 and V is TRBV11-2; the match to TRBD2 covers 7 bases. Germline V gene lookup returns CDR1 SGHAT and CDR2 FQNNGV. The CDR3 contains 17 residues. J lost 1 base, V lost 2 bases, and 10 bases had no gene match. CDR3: CASSLTGMASGQETQYF. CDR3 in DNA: TGTGCCAGCAGCTTAACCGGGATGGCTAGCGGCCAAGAGACCCAGTACTTC.

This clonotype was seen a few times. CDR3 loop: CASSQEVSGQGADTQYF. The CDR3 nucleotides read TGTGCCAGCAGCCAAGAGGTCTCAGGACAGGGGGCAGATACGCAGTATTTT. This chain joins TRBV4-2 and TRBJ2-3; 10 bases line up with TRBD1. There are 17 residues in the CDR3. V lost 0 bases to trimming and J lost 4 bases; unmatched junction nucleotides: 7. The germline CDR1 and CDR2 sequences are LGHNA and YNFKEQ.

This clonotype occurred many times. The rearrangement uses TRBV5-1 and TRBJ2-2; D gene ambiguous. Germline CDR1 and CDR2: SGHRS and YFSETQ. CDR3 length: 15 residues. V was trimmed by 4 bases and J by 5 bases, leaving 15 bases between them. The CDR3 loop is CASSNSPTTTGELFF. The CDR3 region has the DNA TGCGCCAGCAGCAATAGCCCCACAACTACCGGGGAGCTGTTTTTT.

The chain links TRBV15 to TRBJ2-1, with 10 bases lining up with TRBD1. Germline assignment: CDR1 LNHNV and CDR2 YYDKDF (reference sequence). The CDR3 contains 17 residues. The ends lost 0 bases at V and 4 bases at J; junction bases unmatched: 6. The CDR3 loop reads CATSRDPPGQGYNEQFF. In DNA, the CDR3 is TGTGCCACCAGCAGAGACCCCCCGGGACAGGGGTACAATGAGCAGTTCTTC.